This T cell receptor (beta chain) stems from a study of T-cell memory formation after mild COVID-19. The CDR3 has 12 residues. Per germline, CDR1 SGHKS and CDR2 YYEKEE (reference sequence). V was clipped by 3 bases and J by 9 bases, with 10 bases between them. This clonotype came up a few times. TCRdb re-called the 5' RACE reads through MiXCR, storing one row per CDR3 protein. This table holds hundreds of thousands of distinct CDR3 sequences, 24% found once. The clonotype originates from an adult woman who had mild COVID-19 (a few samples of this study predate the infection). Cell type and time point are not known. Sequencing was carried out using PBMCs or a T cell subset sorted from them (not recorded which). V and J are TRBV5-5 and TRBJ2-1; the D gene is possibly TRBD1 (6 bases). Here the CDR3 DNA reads TGTGCCAGCAGCTCCCAGGGGACTGAGCAGTTCTTC. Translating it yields CASSSQGTEQFF.